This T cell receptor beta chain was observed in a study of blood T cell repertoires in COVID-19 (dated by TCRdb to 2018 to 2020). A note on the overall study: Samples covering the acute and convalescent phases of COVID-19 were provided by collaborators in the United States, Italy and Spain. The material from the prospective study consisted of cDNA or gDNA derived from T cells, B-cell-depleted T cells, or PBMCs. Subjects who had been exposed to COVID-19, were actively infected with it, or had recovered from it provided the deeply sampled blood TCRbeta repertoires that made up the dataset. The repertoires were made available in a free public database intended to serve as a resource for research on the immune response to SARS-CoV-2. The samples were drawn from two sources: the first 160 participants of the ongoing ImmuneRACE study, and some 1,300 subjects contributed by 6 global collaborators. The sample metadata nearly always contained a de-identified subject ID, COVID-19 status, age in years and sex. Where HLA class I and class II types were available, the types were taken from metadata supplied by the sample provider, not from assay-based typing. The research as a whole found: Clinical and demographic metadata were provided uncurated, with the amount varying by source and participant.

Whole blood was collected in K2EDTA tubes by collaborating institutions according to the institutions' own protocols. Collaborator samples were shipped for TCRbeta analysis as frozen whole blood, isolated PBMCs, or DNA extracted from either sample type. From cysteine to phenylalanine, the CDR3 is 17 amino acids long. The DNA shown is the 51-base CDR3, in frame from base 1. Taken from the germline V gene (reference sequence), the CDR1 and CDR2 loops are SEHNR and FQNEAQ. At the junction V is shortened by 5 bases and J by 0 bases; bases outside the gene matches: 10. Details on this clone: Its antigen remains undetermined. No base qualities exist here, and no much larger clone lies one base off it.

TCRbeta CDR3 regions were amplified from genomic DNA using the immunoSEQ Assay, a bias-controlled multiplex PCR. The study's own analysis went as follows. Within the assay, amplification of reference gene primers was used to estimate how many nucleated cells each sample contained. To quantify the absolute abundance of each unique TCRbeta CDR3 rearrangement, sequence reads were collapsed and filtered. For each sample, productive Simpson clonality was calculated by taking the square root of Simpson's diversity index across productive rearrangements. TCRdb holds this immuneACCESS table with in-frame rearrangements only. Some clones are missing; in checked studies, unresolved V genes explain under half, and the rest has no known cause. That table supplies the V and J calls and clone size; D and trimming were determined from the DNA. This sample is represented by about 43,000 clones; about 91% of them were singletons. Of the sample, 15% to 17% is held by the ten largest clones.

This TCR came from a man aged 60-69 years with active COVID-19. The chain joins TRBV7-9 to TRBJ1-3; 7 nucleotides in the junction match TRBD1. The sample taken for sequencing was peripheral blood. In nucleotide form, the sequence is TGTGCCAGCAGCCGTCCCGGGACAGTGAGCTCTGGAAACACCATATATTTT. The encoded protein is CASSRPGTVSSGNTIYF.